The 2 T cell receptor beta chains given below trace back to one sample, sequenced in a study of vaccination and CD4 T cells after COVID-19. This sample's treatment: roughly 10-day PBMC culture with coronavirus spike peptide pools or control peptides (ViraFEST assay). Which antigens these TCRs recognize remains unknown. Sequenced with the Oncomine TCR Beta short-read assay was DNA taken from cultured CD4+ T cells. TCRdb redid the calling of the PCR reads with MiXCR, one entry per CDR3 protein. The profile covers approximately 20,000 distinct CDR3 sequences, with around 45% appearing a single time and 3.5% to 4.5% taken by the ten largest. The specimen comprised CD4+ T cells from blood, cultured in vitro, sampled before SARS-CoV-2 vaccination. These TCRs come from a human donor who had recovered from COVID-19.

This chain links TRBV5-6 with TRBJ1-6; tentative D call: TRBD1 (6 bases). This CDR3 region has 14 residues. The germline gives CDR1 SGHDT, CDR2 YYEEEE. V lost 4 bases and J lost 9, with 14 bases in between. As DNA, the CDR3 is TGTGCCAGCAGCCGTGACAGGACCCTTTCACCCCTCCACTTT. Translated: CASSRDRTLSPLHF.

This clonotype was seen a handful of times. The chain joins TRBV7-2 to TRBJ2-2, with a tentative D call TRBD1 (7 bases). Germline V lookup: CDR1 SGHTA, CDR2 FQGNSA. Trimming cost V 5 bases and J 3 bases, with 16 bases left between them. This CDR3 is built from 16 residues. The chain's CDR3 is CASSPGAGTDTGELFF. The CDR3 nucleotides read TGTGCCAGCAGCCCGGGGGCGGGGACAGACACCGGGGAGCTGTTTTTT.